This TCR beta chain was sequenced in a study of shared clonotypes between healthy human individuals. This clone came up once. Germline CDR1 is LNHDA and CDR2 is SQIVND (reference sequence). Trimming at V came to 4 bases and at J to 1 base, leaving 15 bases not matched to a gene. The CDR3 spans 19 residues. Deep-level running was used for the assay. In the authors' workflow: ImmunoSEQ junction-only sequences lacked quality scores, so their filtering differed. Profiled with immunoSEQ multiplex PCR; TCRdb holds only in-frame clones, not every one. V, J and clone size derive from that table, while D and trimming were established from the DNA sequence. The sample has roughly 2.5 million clones, around 90% seen once.

The sample comprised naive CD4+ T cells sorted from blood. Subset noted: CD45RA+ positively selected. The chain has TRBV19 and TRBJ1-2; 10 bases line up with TRBD1. This clonotype was obtained from a man younger than 30 in good health. The CDR3 spells CASSTNSDRGTSLNYGYTF. The CDR3 bases are TGTGCCAGTAGTACAAACTCGGACAGGGGGACGAGTCTTAACTATGGCTACACCTTC.